These T cell receptor beta chains were read from a single sample in a study of cytomegalovirus exposure and HLA in healthy donors. Here immunoSEQ multiplex PCR was the method, and the copy in TCRdb shows in-frame clones only, minus some. The profile covers about 69,000 clones, with about 73% appearing a single time and 11% taken by the ten largest. Sequences were obtained from PBMCs. The receptor set was obtained from a woman in her 30s in good health and CMV-seronegative. Both conserved end residues are part of each CDR3. Fields, in order: V gene, J gene, D gene, clone size, CDR3 DNA, CDR3 protein. A D gene is named only where the DNA matches it firmly. Size is stated for part of the rows, as once, few or many counts, or as a class when the clone is expanded.

>TRBV5-4|TRBJ2-7|-|few
TGTGCCAGCAGCTCAAGTGGGAGCTCCTACGAGCAGTACTTC
CASSSSGSSYEQYF
>TRBV30|TRBJ2-3|-|-
TGTGCCTGGAGTGTCGCCGCGAGTAGAAGTAGCACAGATACGCAGTATTTT
CAWSVAASRSSTDTQYF
>TRBV6-5|TRBJ1-1|TRBD1|few
TGTGCCAGCAGTTTCAACAGGGGTGGTACTGAAGCTTTCTTT
CASSFNRGGTEAFF
>TRBV19|TRBJ2-1|TRBD2|-
TGTGCCAGTGAGAAGGGACAGATTCTGGGACTAGCGGGGAGACTCTCCTACAATGAGCAGTTCTTC
CASEKGQILGLAGRLSYNEQFF
>TRBV5-6|TRBJ2-3|TRBD2|-
TGTGCCAGCAGCTTGCAGCGGGGGACAGATACGCAGTATTTT
CASSLQRGTDTQYF
>TRBV5-1|TRBJ2-5|-|-
TGCGCCAGCAGCCTCGGGGGTGTGGGGATGCGGGAAGAGACCCAGTACTTC
CASSLGGVGMREETQYF
>TRBV27|TRBJ2-7|-|-
TGTGCCAGCAGTTTAGCGGGATCCTACGAGCAGTACTTC
CASSLAGSYEQYF
>TRBV29-1|TRBJ2-3|-|-
TGCAGCGTCCTGCCTGGGGGGTCGTGGGATACGCAGTATTTT
CSVLPGGSWDTQYF
>TRBV7-2|TRBJ2-1|-|-
TGTGCCAGCAGACCAACTAGCAACAATGAGCAGTTCTTC
CASRPTSNNEQFF
>TRBV25-1|TRBJ2-3|-|-
TGTGCCAGCAGGACAGCACACACAGATACGCAGTATTTT
CASRTAHTDTQYF
>TRBV30|TRBJ2-7|-|once
TGTGCCTGGACTAAAGGGGGGGCTCAATACGAGCAGTACTTC
CAWTKGGAQYEQYF
>TRBV7-2|TRBJ1-2|TRBD1|-
TGTGCCAGCAGCCCTGACAGGGGATGGGGGGGCTACACCTTC
CASSPDRGWGGYTF
>TRBV6-9|TRBJ2-2|-|-
TGTGCCAGCTCCGATACAGGGTCGGGCACCGGGGAGCTGTTTTTT
CASSDTGSGTGELFF
>TRBV10-3|TRBJ1-1|-|few
TGTGCCATCAGTGCGACAGTGAACACTGAAGCTTTCTTT
CAISATVNTEAFF
>TRBV11-3|TRBJ1-1|TRBD1|-
TGTGCCAGCAGCCCGGGACAGGGTGACACTGAAGCTTTCTTT
CASSPGQGDTEAFF
>TRBV27|TRBJ1-1|-|-
TGTGCCAGCAATTCCGCGGGGATACCTGAAGCTTTCTTT
CASNSAGIPEAFF
>TRBV6-5|TRBJ2-5|TRBD1|-
TGTGCCAGCAGGCTTAACAGGGGGTGGCAAGAGACCCAGTACTTC
CASRLNRGWQETQYF
>TRBV6-1|TRBJ2-7|-|once
TGTGCCAGCAGTGAAGGGCAAGGTATCCGGAGGGAGTACTTC
CASSEGQGIRREYF
>TRBV7-6|TRBJ1-2|-|-
TGTGCCAGCAGCTTAGCGGGCAGTAACTATGGCTACACCTTC
CASSLAGSNYGYTF
>TRBV6-5|TRBJ2-2|-|-
TGTGCCAGCATCCAGGGCGGGGAGCTGTTTTTT
CASIQGGELFF
>TRBV20-1|TRBJ2-1|-|-
TGCAGTCCTCGCCCTAATCAGTTCTTC
CSPRPNQFF
>TRBV5-1|TRBJ1-1|-|-
TGCGCCAGCAGCTTAAGTTTGCCGGCTGAAGCTTTCTTT
CASSLSLPAEAFF
>TRBV6-5|TRBJ1-2|-|-
TGTGCCAGCAGTTACTCGAATAGGGGCCCAAACTATGGCTACACCTTC
CASSYSNRGPNYGYTF
>TRBV5-8|TRBJ1-5|-|-
TGTGCCAGCAGCTTTCGTCCGGGCAATCAGCCCCAGCATTTT
CASSFRPGNQPQHF
>TRBV10-1|TRBJ2-2|-|once
TGCGCCAGCAGTGACGGCAGGGCTAACACCGGGGAGCTGTTTTTT
CASSDGRANTGELFF
>TRBV6-4|TRBJ2-1|TRBD1|-
TGTGCCAGCAGTGTTGATGGGGGACAGCCCTACAATGAGCAGTTCTTC
CASSVDGGQPYNEQFF
>TRBV5-1|TRBJ2-5|TRBD2|few
TGCGCCAGCAGCCCGGGACTAGCGCAAGAGACCCAGTACTTC
CASSPGLAQETQYF
>TRBV2|TRBJ2-3|-|once
TGTGCCAGCATCCAGAACAGACGCACAGATGCGCAGTATTTT
CASIQNRRTDAQYF
>TRBV5-1|TRBJ1-4|TRBD1|few
TGCGCCAGCAGCCCTACAGGGGGAAAACTGTTTTTT
CASSPTGGKLFF
>TRBV7-3|TRBJ2-7|-|-
TGTGCCAGCCTAAATTGCGAGCAGTACTTC
CASLNCEQYF
>TRBV11-2|TRBJ2-1|TRBD1|-
TGTGCCAGCACCTCCCAGGGGGCTGCCTACAATGAGCAGTTCTTC
CASTSQGAAYNEQFF
>TRBV6-4|TRBJ1-2|-|medium-sized
TGTGCCAGCAGCGATTCGCCTGAGATTGGGGCCTATGGCTACACCTTC
CASSDSPEIGAYGYTF
>TRBV6-6|TRBJ2-7|-|-
TGTGCCAGCAGTCGCGCCCTAGCCTACGAGCAGTACTTC
CASSRALAYEQYF
>TRBV6-1|TRBJ2-7|-|-
TGTGCCAGCAGTGCCGCCGAGGACGAGCAGTACTTC
CASSAAEDEQYF
>TRBV6-5|TRBJ1-3|-|-
TGTGCCAGCACCCGGGGTGAATCTGGAAACACCATATATTTT
CASTRGESGNTIYF
>TRBV29-1|TRBJ1-2|-|-
TGCAGCGTTGAAGATTGGGAGGGCTGGGGCTACACCTTC
CSVEDWEGWGYTF
>TRBV7-3|TRBJ2-2|TRBD1|few
TGTGCCAGCAGCTTCGGGACAGGGGGGGCCGGGGAGCTGTTTTTT
CASSFGTGGAGELFF
>TRBV30|TRBJ2-7|-|-
TGTGCCTGGAGTGTAAGAGGGCCCTACGAGCAGTACTTC
CAWSVRGPYEQYF
>TRBV21-1|TRBJ1-2|-|once
TGTGCCAGCAGCGAAAAGGGCACCGGGGGAGGCTACACCTTC
CASSEKGTGGGYTF
>TRBV7-2|TRBJ2-3|-|-
TGTGCCAGCAGCTTCAGTTGGGATACGCAGTATTTT
CASSFSWDTQYF
>TRBV7-2|TRBJ1-5|-|-
TGTGCCAGCAGCCCACTAGGGCAGAGCTATCAGCCCCAGCATTTT
CASSPLGQSYQPQHF